A single sample gave rise to the 16 T cell receptor beta chains below, sequenced in a study of T cell repertoires in cytomegalovirus infection. TCRdb used MiXCR to reprocess the reads, holding one entry per CDR3 protein. The table lists over 200,000 distinct CDR3 sequences, 12% to 15% of them singletons. The sequencing input was PBMCs. The receptors come from a human donor in good health (CMV status not recorded). Some clones in this sample may be carry-over from other donors' samples.

The count of this clonotype is one. At one boundary the junction diverges from the germline segment, which might be a read error. The V gene is TRBV7-3, the J gene TRBJ2-2; D is uncertain. The CDR3 is 12 amino acids. Germline values: CDR1 SGHTA, CDR2 FQGTGA. CDR3 nucleotides: TGTGCCAGCAGTTTAAGGGCCGGAAAGCTGTTTTTT. This translates into CASSLRAGKLFF.

This clonotype was counted only a few times. The V call is TRBV20-1, the J call TRBJ1-3; no clear D gene. Germline V gene data show CDR1 as DFQATT and CDR2 as SNEGSKA (reference sequence). The V end lost 3 bases, the J end lost 3 bases, and 9 bases lay between the germline ends. The CDR3 loop spans 13 amino acids. The DNA for the CDR3 is TGCAGTGCTAGTGAGGACGGTGGAAACACCATATATTTT. It translates to CSASEDGGNTIYF.

Ten or more counts support this clonotype. This chain links TRBV6-6 with TRBJ1-1; no clear D. V was clipped by 7 bases and J by 0 bases, with 15 bases between them. The germline V gene encodes CDR1 MNHNY and CDR2 SVGAGI (reference sequence). The length of the CDR3 is 15 residues. The CDR3 loop reads CASISRWNMNTEAFF. The CDR3 DNA reads TGTGCCAGCATCTCCAGGTGGAACATGAACACTGAAGCTTTCTTT.

The CDR3 nucleotides read TGTGCCAGCAGTCCACCACGCACCTACGAGCAGTACTTC. Its protein is CASSPPRTYEQYF. This chain joins TRBV6-6 and TRBJ2-7; D not resolved. Germline V CDR1 and CDR2: MNHNY, SVGAGI (reference sequence). The CDR3 is made up of 13 amino acids. V shed 5 bases and J shed 2 bases, with 10 bases lying between them.

This clonotype has a handful of counts. The V call is TRBV6-5, the J call TRBJ2-5, with 9 bases lining up with TRBD1. With 8 bases clipped from V and 5 bases from J, the junction kept 12 bases outside the gene matches. Germline CDR1 reads MNHEY; CDR2 reads SVGAGI. The CDR3 contains 15 residues. Written as DNA, the CDR3 is TGTGCCAGCCAACAGGGGGCTAGGTTGCCCGAGACCCAGTACTTC. Translating it yields CASQQGARLPETQYF.

Only a few counts were recorded for this clonotype. The rearrangement links TRBV12-3 or TRBV12-4 to TRBJ2-7, with D possibly being TRBD1 (6 bases). V was cut by 6 bases and J by 0 bases, with 9 bases left in between. The CDR3 contains 13 residues. In nucleotides, the CDR3 is TGTGCCAGCAGACGGACAGTCTCCTACGAGCAGTACTTC. Translating it yields CASRRTVSYEQYF.

The V gene is TRBV3-1, the J gene TRBJ1-3; 8 bases are a match to TRBD1. The CDR3 has 16 amino acids. Germline lookup yields CDR1 LGHDT and CDR2 YNNKEL (reference sequence). With V trimmed by 5 bases and J by 3 bases, 9 bases remained unmatched. The CDR3 coding sequence is TGTGCCAGCAGCACTCGGACAGGGTCTTATGGAAACACCATATATTTT. It yields the protein CASSTRTGSYGNTIYF.

This clonotype was observed at least ten times. V gene TRBV7-8 combines with J gene TRBJ2-5; D remains ambiguous. CDR1 and CDR2 (germline): SGHVS, FQNEAQ. With 2 bases removed from V and 3 bases from J, the gap between germline ends came to 10 bases. This CDR3 has 14 amino acids. The CDR3 coding sequence is TGTGCCAGCAGCTTATATCCGGGCGAAGAGACCCAGTACTTC. It translates to CASSLYPGEETQYF.

The rearrangement links TRBV20-1 to TRBJ2-7; D unresolved. This CDR3 comprises 12 residues. V was trimmed by 6 bases and J by 2 bases, leaving 11 bases between them. Germline V gene data show CDR1 as DFQATT and CDR2 as SNEGSKA (reference sequence). The CDR3 bases are TGCAGTGCCAGGTGGATGCCCTACGAGCAGTACTTC. Its translation: CSARWMPYEQYF.

This clonotype has more than one count but fewer than ten. The V call is TRBV29-1, the J call TRBJ1-2, with D maybe TRBD1 (6 bases). Trimming left V 0 bases short and J 4 bases short, with 15 bases between. The CDR3 loop spans 15 amino acids. Per germline, CDR1 SQVTM and CDR2 ANQGSEA. The CDR3 DNA reads TGCAGCGTTGAAGAGTACTCCGGGACACGCTATGGCTACACCTTC. Protein sequence: CSVEEYSGTRYGYTF.

This clonotype was seen a few times. The chain links TRBV9 to TRBJ2-7; no clear D gene. Germline values: CDR1 SGDLS, CDR2 YYNGEE. The CDR3 has 13 residues. Trimming removed 3 bases from V and 0 bases from J, with 7 bases in between. CDR3 sequence reads: CASSGTHSYEQYF. The CDR3 nucleotides read TGTGCCAGCAGCGGCACGCACTCCTACGAGCAGTACTTC.

In its sample, this clonotype was seen many times. This sequence joins TRBV6-1 and TRBJ2-7; TRBD2 is a possible D gene (5 bases). CDR1 MNHNS and CDR2 SASEGT come from the germline V gene. The V gene lost 4 bases and the J gene lost 0 bases, with 10 bases spanning the gap. This CDR3 contains 14 residues. CDR3 region: CASSAGGLSYEQYF. The CDR3 DNA is TGTGCCAGCAGTGCGGGCGGGCTCTCCTACGAGCAGTACTTC.

This clonotype was found many times. One end of the junction does not line up with germline, which may come from a read error. The chain has TRBV6-2 or TRBV6-3 and TRBJ2-7; no clear D gene. The CDR3 length is 13 residues. From germline, CDR1 is MNHEY and CDR2 SVGEGT. The CDR3 DNA follows: TGTGCCAGCAAGCCCATGGCAAGCTTATCCTTCAACTTC. It is translated as CASKPMASLSFNF.

V gene TRBV29-1 combines with J gene TRBJ1-1; D not resolved. The V and J ends lost 5 bases and 4 bases respectively, with 11 bases between them. Looked up from germline, CDR1 is SQVTM and CDR2 is ANQGSEA. The CDR3 is 12 residues long. The CDR3 bases are TGCAGCGTTACCGGGGTGGGCACTGAAGCTTTCTTT. It codes for CSVTGVGTEAFF.

This clonotype was detected many times. CDR3 DNA sequence: TGTGCCAGCAGCGTAGTCAGGGTCCCCGGGGAGCTGTTTTTT. This encodes CASSVVRVPGELFF. The genes are TRBV7-2 and TRBJ2-2; D possibly corresponds to TRBD1 (5 bases). The CDR3 loop spans 14 amino acids. CDR1 SGHTA and CDR2 FQGNSA come from the germline V gene. The germline V and J ends were trimmed by 5 bases and 6 bases, with 13 bases remaining between them.

The chain employs TRBV10-2 and TRBJ1-4; D is perhaps TRBD1 (5 bases). V lost 7 bases and J lost 8, with 14 bases in between. This CDR3 comprises 13 residues. The germline CDR1 and CDR2 sequences are WSHSY and SAAADI. The CDR3 DNA reads as TGCGCCAGCAACCGGGGGGTTGGAGAAAAACTGTTTTTT. Residues: CASNRGVGEKLFF.